A single sample gave rise to the 20 T cell receptor beta chains below, sequenced in a study of T cell responses to AZD1222 COVID-19 vaccine. TCRdb keeps only in-frame clones here, not all; method: immunoSEQ multiplex PCR. The table shows 53,000 or so clones, with 75% to 90% occurring only once. Sequences were derived from peripheral blood, sampled on day 0 of MenACWY control vaccination. These receptors all come from an adult in good health.

The V and J genes are TRBV5-4 and TRBJ1-2; tentatively, D is TRBD1 (6 bases). CDR1 and CDR2 (germline): SGHNT, YYREEE (reference sequence). The ends were cut back, 4 bases at V and 8 bases at J, with 12 bases in the middle. This CDR3 has 12 residues. The CDR3 DNA reads as TGTGCCAGCAGCCACCAAGGGGGAGGCTACACCTTC. This translates into CASSHQGGGYTF.

The chain combines TRBV7-2 with TRBJ2-2; a weak D match, TRBD2 (5 bases). Germline V gene lookup returns CDR1 SGHTA and CDR2 FQGNSA. The CDR3 length is 15 residues. V lost 1 base, J lost 2 bases, and 8 bases lay in between. The CDR3 here is CASSLDGVNTGELFF. CDR3 in DNA: TGTGCCAGCAGCTTAGACGGGGTTAACACCGGGGAGCTGTTTTTT.

V gene TRBV19 combines with J gene TRBJ2-5; either TRBD1 or TRBD2 may supply D (5 bases each). The CDR3 consists of 14 residues. Per germline, CDR1 LNHDA and CDR2 SQIVND (reference sequence). The V gene lost 5 bases and the J gene lost 5 bases, with 15 bases spanning the gap. CDR3 DNA sequence: TGTGCCAGTAGTCCACTGGGGGTGGAGGAGACCCAGTACTTC. Protein: CASSPLGVEETQYF. The full variable domain, completed using reference TRBV19 and TRBJ2-5, is DGGITQSPKYLFRKEGQNVTLSCEQNLNHDAMYWYRQDPGQGLRLIYYSQIVNDFQKGDIAEGYSVSREKKESFPLTVTSAQKNPTAFYLCASSPLGVEETQYFGPGTRLLVL.

The rearrangement links TRBV5-6 to TRBJ2-3; a weak D match, TRBD1 (6 bases). The CDR3 loop spans 18 amino acids. Deletions cut 4 bases from V and 2 bases from J, with 23 bases between. Per germline, CDR1 SGHDT and CDR2 YYEEEE. CDR3 sequence reads: CASSVPKGDLEATDTQYF. As DNA, the CDR3 is TGTGCCAGCAGCGTGCCCAAGGGGGACCTCGAGGCCACAGATACGCAGTATTTT.

The V gene is TRBV30, the J gene TRBJ1-1, with D uncertain. Germline CDR1 is GTSNPN and CDR2 is SVGIG (reference sequence). The V and J ends lost 3 bases and 0 bases respectively, with 8 bases between them. The CDR3 contains 13 residues. For the CDR3, the DNA is TGTGCCTGGAGAATCCCAATGAACACTGAAGCTTTCTTT. Protein: CAWRIPMNTEAFF.

This clone was observed a single time. The rearrangement links TRBV11-1 to TRBJ2-3, with TRBD2 matching 7 bases. The CDR3 loop spans 15 amino acids. V shed 6 bases, J shed 3 bases, and the junction held 9 bases outside the gene matches. Germline CDR1 is SGHAT and CDR2 is FQDESV (reference sequence). The CDR3 spells CASRFSGVETDTQYF. For the CDR3, the DNA is TGTGCCAGCAGATTCAGCGGGGTAGAGACAGATACGCAGTATTTT.

The chain employs TRBV28 and TRBJ1-1; D is unclear. The V gene lost 2 bases and the J gene lost 10 bases, with 11 bases spanning the gap. The length of the CDR3 is 12 residues. CDR1 is MDHEN, CDR2 SYDVKM, per germline. This chain's CDR3 is CASSLAPPGAFF. CDR3 DNA: TGTGCCAGCAGTTTAGCCCCTCCCGGAGCTTTCTTT.

The chain is built from TRBV15 and TRBJ2-1; TRBD2 matches 13 bases. Germline V CDR1 and CDR2: LNHNV, YYDKDF (reference sequence). This CDR3 is built from 16 residues. The ends lost 0 bases at V and 12 bases at J; junction bases unmatched: 8. The CDR3 sequence: CATSRDGTSGAGGQFF. The CDR3 bases are TGTGCCACCAGCAGAGATGGGACTAGCGGGGCAGGGGGGCAGTTCTTC.

The gene calls are TRBV11-3 and TRBJ2-2, with 9 bases fitting TRBD1. Germline CDR1 reads SGHNT; CDR2 reads YENEEA. The length of the CDR3 is 16 residues. The trim removed 5 bases at V and 7 bases at J, leaving 11 bases unmatched. Written as DNA, the CDR3 is TGTGCCAGCAGCGCGCAGGACTACAGGGGGCACGGGGAGCTGTTTTTT. Its protein is CASSAQDYRGHGELFF.

The genes are TRBV19 and TRBJ1-4; tentative D call: TRBD1 (5 bases). The CDR3 has 14 amino acids. The germline CDR1 and CDR2 sequences are LNHDA and SQIVND (reference sequence). The ends were cut back, 5 bases at V and 4 bases at J, with 11 bases in the middle. CDR3 sequence: CASSAGQNNEKLFF. Here the CDR3 DNA reads TGTGCCAGTAGTGCCGGACAAAATAATGAAAAACTGTTTTTT. Full variable domain (outside the CDR3, taken from reference TRBV19 and TRBJ1-4): DGGITQSPKYLFRKEGQNVTLSCEQNLNHDAMYWYRQDPGQGLRLIYYSQIVNDFQKGDIAEGYSVSREKKESFPLTVTSAQKNPTAFYLCASSAGQNNEKLFFGSGTQLSVL.

This clone was seen a handful of times. The chain employs TRBV29-1 and TRBJ2-3; TRBD2 matches at 9 bases. Losses at the gene ends were 3 bases for V and 3 bases for J; bases not matched to a gene: 16. CDR1 is SQVTM and CDR2 is ANQGSEA in the germline V gene. The CDR3 is made up of 18 amino acids. CDR3 in DNA: TGCAGCGTTGATGCCCGGGATAGCGGGAGCTTGATTACAGATACGCAGTATTTT. Translation: CSVDARDSGSLITDTQYF.

This chain connects TRBV28 to TRBJ2-1; D perhaps matches TRBD2 (6 bases). The CDR3 is 15 residues long. Trimming pared 10 bases from V and 7 bases from J, leaving 23 bases between. Germline V gives CDR1 MDHEN, CDR2 SYDVKM. The DNA of the CDR3 is TGTGCCACCCACCTGGGCCTAGCGAGTAAAAATGAGCAGTTCTTC. It encodes CATHLGLASKNEQFF. Supplemented by reference TRBV28 and TRBJ2-1, the full variable domain reads DVKVTQSSRYLVKRTGEKVFLECVQDMDHENMFWYRQDPGLGLRLIYFSYDVKMKEKGDIPEGYSVSREKKERFSLILESASTNQTSMYLCATHLGLASKNEQFFGPGTRLTVL.

This clone was detected only once. The chain joins TRBV4-1 to TRBJ1-5; D is undetermined. From germline, CDR1 is MGHRA and CDR2 YSYEKL. Deletions cut 1 base from V and 7 bases from J, with 14 bases between. This CDR3 contains 15 residues. The CDR3 sequence: CASSQAHRVGQPQHF. The CDR3 coding sequence is TGCGCCAGCAGCCAAGCCCACAGAGTGGGGCAGCCCCAGCATTTT.

The rearrangement links TRBV19 to TRBJ1-1, with TRBD1 as a possible D gene (5 bases). Trimming took off 7 bases at V and 0 bases at J, with 12 bases between the two ends. The CDR3 is 14 amino acids. Looked up from germline, CDR1 is LNHDA and CDR2 is SQIVND (reference sequence). The CDR3 sequence: CASTLGEVNTEAFF. Here the CDR3 DNA reads TGTGCCAGTACCCTGGGGGAGGTGAACACTGAAGCTTTCTTT.

The chain carries TRBV5-1 and TRBJ1-1; no definite D call. Trimming took off 2 bases at V and 11 bases at J, with 7 bases between the two ends. Germline lookup yields CDR1 SGHRS and CDR2 YFSETQ. The CDR3 spans 10 residues. The CDR3 loop is CASSLRWAFF. CDR3 nucleotides: TGCGCCAGCAGCTTACGATGGGCTTTCTTT.

The chain is built from TRBV19 and TRBJ2-1, with D possibly being TRBD2 (6 bases). The CDR3 runs 13 residues. Germline V gives CDR1 LNHDA, CDR2 SQIVND (reference sequence). The ends were cut back, 6 bases at V and 13 bases at J, with 19 bases in the middle. CDR3 sequence: CASSDRRGLGQFF. As DNA, the CDR3 is TGTGCCAGTAGCGACAGAAGGGGACTTGGACAGTTCTTC.

The chain links TRBV7-8 to TRBJ2-1, with 9 bases lining up with TRBD1. This CDR3 is 14 amino acids long. The germline V gene encodes CDR1 SGHVS and CDR2 FQNEAQ. The V and J ends lost 5 bases and 10 bases, in that order; junction bases with no gene match: 9. CDR3 DNA sequence: TGTGCCAGCAGCACGGACAGGGGCCTCACAGAGCAGTTCTTC. It encodes CASSTDRGLTEQFF.

The chain employs TRBV19 and TRBJ1-1; TRBD1 aligns across 10 bases. The CDR3 sequence is 14 residues long. Germline V CDR1 and CDR2: LNHDA, SQIVND (reference sequence). V lost 6 bases, J lost 1 base, and 2 bases stayed unmatched. The CDR3 nucleotides are TGTGCCAGTAGCAGGACAGGGGGGAACACTGAAGCTTTCTTT. It yields the protein CASSRTGGNTEAFF.

This chain uses TRBV18 with TRBJ2-5; the D is unclear. V was trimmed by 2 bases and J by 5 bases, leaving 12 bases between them. This CDR3 is 14 amino acids long. CDR1 is KGHSH and CDR2 is LQKENI in the germline V gene. The CDR3 DNA reads as TGTGCCAGCTCACCAACAGCCAGGTGGGAGACCCAGTACTTC. Encoded protein: CASSPTARWETQYF.

CDR3 region: CARSQRRDRSTNEKLFF. CDR3 nucleotide sequence: TGTGCCAGAAGCCAGCGCCGGGACAGGTCAACTAATGAAAAACTGTTTTTT. This chain joins TRBV5-3 and TRBJ1-4, with 8 positions matching TRBD1. TRBV5-3 is assigned to the ORF class and has an uncertain function. J gave up 0 bases and V 4 bases, and 8 bases lay outside the gene matches. The CDR3 loop spans 17 amino acids.